The 3 T cell receptor beta chains presented below share a single source sample, sequenced in a study of cytomegalovirus exposure and HLA in healthy donors. 60 Vbeta and 13 Jbeta primers were used in PCR. Assay: immunoSEQ multiplex PCR; the TCRdb copy retains only in-frame clones and omits some. The repertoire holds fewer than 200,000 clones, with around 79% as singletons. The specimen sequenced was PBMCs. These receptors all stem from a female donor in good health and CMV-seronegative.

The genes are TRBV5-1 and TRBJ2-7; 7 bases fit TRBD1. The V and J ends lost 0 bases and 6 bases, in that order; junction bases with no gene match: 3. Germline V gene data show CDR1 as SGHRS and CDR2 as YFSETQ. The CDR3 runs 13 residues. The CDR3 DNA reads TGCGCCAGCAGCTTGGTGGGGACAGCCGAGCAGTACTTC. This encodes CASSLVGTAEQYF.

Regarding this clone: This sample includes further DNA sequences coding for the same CDR3. The CDR3 DNA is TGTGCCAGCAGTTCTCCTGGGACAGCCCAAGAGACCCAGTACTTC. This gives the protein CASSSPGTAQETQYF. The chain links TRBV28 to TRBJ2-5, with 7 bases lining up with TRBD1. Per germline, CDR1 MDHEN and CDR2 SYDVKM. The J segment lost 1 base and the V segment lost 4 bases, leaving 6 bases of the junction unmatched. The CDR3 runs 15 residues.

The sample holds one count of this clone. The chain combines TRBV29-1 with TRBJ2-1; 8 bases match TRBD2. V gave up 7 bases and J gave up 6 bases; unmatched junction bases: 14. The CDR3 loop spans 15 amino acids. Germline values: CDR1 SQVTM, CDR2 ANQGSEA. CDR3 amino acids: CSAAGPGGAGNEQFF. The CDR3 coding sequence is TGCAGCGCCGCGGGTCCCGGGGGGGCCGGCAATGAGCAGTTCTTC.